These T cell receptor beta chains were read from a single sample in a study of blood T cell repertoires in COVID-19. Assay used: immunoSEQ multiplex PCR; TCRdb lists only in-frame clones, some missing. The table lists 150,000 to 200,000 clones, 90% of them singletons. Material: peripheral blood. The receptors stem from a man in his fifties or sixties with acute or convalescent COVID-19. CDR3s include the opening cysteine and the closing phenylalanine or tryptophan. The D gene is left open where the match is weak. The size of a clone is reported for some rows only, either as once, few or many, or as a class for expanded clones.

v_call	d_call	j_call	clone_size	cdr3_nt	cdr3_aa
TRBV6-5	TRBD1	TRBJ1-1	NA	TGTGCCAGCCGGACAGGGCGGGTTGGCACTGAAGCTTTCTTT	CASRTGRVGTEAFF
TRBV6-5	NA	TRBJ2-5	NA	TGTGCCAGCAGTCCCCTAGCAGGGGAAGAGACCCAGTACTTC	CASSPLAGEETQYF
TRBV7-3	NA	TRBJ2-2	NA	TGTGCCAGCAGCCCCGGGGTAGCAAGGAACACCGGGGAGCTGTTTTTT	CASSPGVARNTGELFF
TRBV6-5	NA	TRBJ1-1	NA	TGTGCCAGCAGTTTTTCTGGGGCGCGGACTGAAGCTTTCTTT	CASSFSGARTEAFF
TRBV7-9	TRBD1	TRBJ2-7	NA	TGTGCCAGCAGCTTAGCGCCCCCCCTTGGACAGGTTGTTTACGAGCAGTACTTC	CASSLAPPLGQVVYEQYF
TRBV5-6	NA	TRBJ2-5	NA	TGTGCCAGCAGCTTGGGTACGGTCCAAGAGACCCAGTACTTC	CASSLGTVQETQYF
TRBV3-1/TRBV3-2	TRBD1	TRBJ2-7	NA	TGTGCCAGCAGCCCGGGACAGACCCCCGAGCAGTACTTC	CASSPGQTPEQYF
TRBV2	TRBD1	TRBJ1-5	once	TGTGCCAGCAGTGACACAGGGGGCAATCAGCCCCAGCATTTT	CASSDTGGNQPQHF
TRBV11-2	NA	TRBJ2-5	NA	TGTGCCAGCAGCCTAGGGGGGACTGGGGGGAAGACCCAGTACTTC	CASSLGGTGGKTQYF
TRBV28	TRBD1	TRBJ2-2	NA	TGTGCCAGCAGTTCCGGACAGGGGGCGACCGGGGAGCTGTTTTTT	CASSSGQGATGELFF
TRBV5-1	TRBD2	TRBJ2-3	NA	TGCGCCAGCAGCTTGCCTAGCGGGTCAGATACGCAGTATTTT	CASSLPSGSDTQYF
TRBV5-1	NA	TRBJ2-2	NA	TGCGCCAGCAGCCTGCGGGACAGTAGGTTTGCCGGGGAGCTGTTTTTT	CASSLRDSRFAGELFF
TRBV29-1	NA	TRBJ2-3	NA	TGCAGCGCCCGCAGGGGGGCTGATACAGATACGCAGTATTTT	CSARRGADTDTQYF
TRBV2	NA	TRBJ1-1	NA	TGTGCCAGCAGTGAACGGGGGGGTCCGGCCACTGAAGCTTTCTTT	CASSERGGPATEAFF
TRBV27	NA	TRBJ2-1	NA	TGTGCCAGCAGTTTAGCACCCCCTCGGGGCAATGAGCAGTTCTTC	CASSLAPPRGNEQFF
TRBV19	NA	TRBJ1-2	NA	TGTGCCAGTAGTATCTCCGGGAACTATGGCTACACCTTC	CASSISGNYGYTF
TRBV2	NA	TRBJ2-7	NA	TGTGCCAGCAGTGAAGGGCAGTACTACGAGCAGTACTTC	CASSEGQYYEQYF
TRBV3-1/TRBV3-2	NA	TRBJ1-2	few	TGTGCCAGCCTGGGGCAAGCTAACTATGGCTACACCTTC	CASLGQANYGYTF
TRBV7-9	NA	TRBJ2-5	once	TGTGCCAGCAGCTTATCGTCAGAGACCCAGTACTTC	CASSLSSETQYF
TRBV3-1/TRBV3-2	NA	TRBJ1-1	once	TGTGCCAGCAGCCAAGGGGCCAGGGGCCGGGAAGCTTTCTTT	CASSQGARGREAFF
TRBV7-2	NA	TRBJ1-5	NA	TGTGCCAGCAGCTTAATGGCGTCAGGAACTCAGCCCCAGCATTTT	CASSLMASGTQPQHF
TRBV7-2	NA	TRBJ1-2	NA	TGTGCCAGCAGCCCTATGGGACATTCTAACTATGGCTACACCTTC	CASSPMGHSNYGYTF
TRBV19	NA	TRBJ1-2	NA	TGTGCCAGTAGAATGGGCGTTGCAGGCCAATATACGGGCTACACCTTC	CASRMGVAGQYTGYTF
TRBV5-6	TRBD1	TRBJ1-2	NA	TGTGCCAGCAGCTTGGCAACAGGGGGCTACTATGGCTACACCTTC	CASSLATGGYYGYTF
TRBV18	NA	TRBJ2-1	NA	TGTGCCAGCTCCCGCCGCCGGGACAATGAGCAGTTCTTC	CASSRRRDNEQFF
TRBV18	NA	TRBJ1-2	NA	TGTGCCAGCTCACCAGCTTCGGGAGTTGGATATGGCTACACCTTC	CASSPASGVGYGYTF
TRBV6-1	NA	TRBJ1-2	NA	TGTGCCAGCAGTGAAGTCGGGATCTATGGCTACACCTTC	CASSEVGIYGYTF